Shown below are 26 T cell receptor beta chains from a single sample sequenced in a study of naive and memory T cell subsets. The beta constant-region primer was an equimolar mix of two oligonucleotides covering TRBC1 and TRBC2. Each CDR3 protein is one row after TCRdb ran MiXCR on the UMI-ligation and nested PCR reads. Of under 100,000 distinct CDR3 sequences in the sample, around 7% were seen once. Sample: central memory CD4+ T cells from blood. The source is a human donor in good health.

This clonotype was counted ten times or more. This chain uses TRBV29-1 with TRBJ2-1; D uncertain. Germline loops: CDR1 SQVTM, CDR2 ANQGSEA. Trimming stripped 2 bases from V and 8 bases from J, with 7 bases between. The CDR3 has 11 amino acids. CDR3 loop: CSVEPGDEQFF. The CDR3 nucleotides read TGCAGCGTTGAACCCGGCGATGAGCAGTTCTTC.

The V call is TRBV11-2, the J call TRBJ2-7; TRBD2 agrees at 9 bases. The V and J ends lost 5 bases and 2 bases, in that order; junction bases with no gene match: 13. Germline V gene lookup returns CDR1 SGHAT and CDR2 FQNNGV. The CDR3 has 17 amino acids. The DNA for the CDR3 is TGTGCCAGCAGCCGAGGGGGAGCGGGGGGACGGACCTACGAGCAGTACTTC. As protein: CASSRGGAGGRTYEQYF.

The chain combines TRBV7-2 with TRBJ2-6, with 11 bases aligning to TRBD1. CDR3 size: 17 residues. Losses at the gene ends were 5 bases for V and 1 base for J; bases not matched to a gene: 4. The germline CDR1 and CDR2 sequences are SGHTA and FQGNSA. The CDR3 sequence: CASSRGQGASGANVLTF. CDR3 in DNA: TGTGCCAGCAGCAGAGGACAGGGGGCGTCTGGGGCCAACGTCCTGACTTTC.

This clonotype was seen ten or more times. Here the CDR3 reads CASSTSGPSTDTQYF. The CDR3 nucleotides are TGTGCCAGCTCAACCTCAGGACCTAGCACAGATACGCAGTATTTT. V and J are TRBV18 and TRBJ2-3, with no clear D. The CDR3 totals 15 residues. Trimming pared 5 bases from V and 0 bases from J, leaving 12 bases between. The V gene's germline CDR1 is KGHSH and CDR2 LQKENI.

There are a few counts of this clonotype. The chain joins TRBV4-2 to TRBJ2-4; the match to TRBD2 covers 7 bases. The CDR3 extends over 16 amino acids. V shed 5 bases and J 1 base; nucleotides not matched to a gene: 8. The V gene's germline CDR1 is LGHNA and CDR2 YNFKEQ. The chain's CDR3 is CASSYEPGGAKNIQYF. In nucleotides, the CDR3 is TGTGCCAGCAGCTATGAGCCGGGAGGCGCCAAAAACATTCAGTACTTC.

This clonotype was seen ten or more times. This chain joins TRBV11-3 and TRBJ2-3; D remains unclear. The CDR3 contains 14 residues. Germline assignment: CDR1 SGHNT and CDR2 YENEEA. V lost 3 bases to trimming and J lost 1 base, with 8 bases between them. The CDR3 DNA is TGTGCCAGCAGCTTTCTGGCACGCACAGATACGCAGTATTTT. It encodes CASSFLARTDTQYF.

This clonotype showed up just a few times. The chain couples TRBV28 to TRBJ2-5; 8 bases match TRBD1. The germline gives CDR1 MDHEN, CDR2 SYDVKM. The V gene end was trimmed by 5 bases and the J gene end by 4 bases; junction bases not matched to a gene: 6. This CDR3 is 14 amino acids long. CDR3 in DNA: TGTGCCAGCAGTACCCGACAGGGGCGAGAGACCCAGTACTTC. Protein: CASSTRQGRETQYF.

This clonotype was recorded at least ten times. The V call is TRBV20-1, the J call TRBJ2-3, with D tentatively TRBD2 (5 bases). CDR3 length: 13 residues. Trimming removed 2 bases at V and 2 bases at J, with 8 bases between. CDR1 is DFQATT and CDR2 is SNEGSKA in the germline V gene (reference sequence). CDR3: CSARLLATDTQYF. Written as DNA, the CDR3 is TGCAGTGCTAGACTGCTAGCCACAGATACGCAGTATTTT.

In its sample, this clonotype was seen many times. V and J are TRBV30 and TRBJ2-5, with TRBD1 matching 10 bases. V shed 0 bases, J shed 3 bases, and the junction held 7 bases outside the gene matches. Germline V gene data show CDR1 as GTSNPN and CDR2 as SVGIG (reference sequence). The CDR3 covers 16 residues. The CDR3 DNA sequence: TGTGCCTGGAGTGTACAGACAGGGGGCGCGAAAGAGACCCAGTACTTC. This gives the protein CAWSVQTGGAKETQYF.

The rearrangement joins TRBV6-2 or TRBV6-3 to TRBJ2-7, with D unresolved. This CDR3 contains 12 residues. The V gene's germline CDR1 is MNHEY and CDR2 SVGEGT. With 6 bases removed from V and 5 bases from J, the gap between germline ends came to 11 bases. The CDR3 bases are TGTGCCAGCAGCCACACCCTAGACGAGCAGTACTTC. This codes for CASSHTLDEQYF.

As to this clonotype: Germline and junction disagree at one end, which may indicate a read error. This sequence joins TRBV7-7 and TRBJ2-2; 9 bases map to TRBD2. The CDR3 runs to 14 residues. The V gene's germline CDR1 is SSHAT and CDR2 FNYEAQ (reference sequence). The CDR3 sequence is CASSSASGIGELFF. CDR3 sequence (DNA): TGTGCTAGCAGCTCAGCTAGCGGGATCGGGGAGCTGTTTTTT.

In this sample, this clonotype turned up many times. The chain employs TRBV7-3 and TRBJ1-1; a weak D match, TRBD1 (5 bases). Trimming shortened V by 2 bases and J by 6 bases, and 10 bases separated the two germline ends. CDR3 length equals 13 residues. Germline CDR1 SGHTA, CDR2 FQGTGA. The CDR3 nucleotides read TGTGCCAGCAGCTTATATGGAGGGGCTGAAGCTTTCTTT. It is translated as CASSLYGGAEAFF.

The table lists this clonotype with many counts. This chain's CDR3 is CASSSPGGAEPNGYTF. The CDR3 bases are TGTGCCAGCAGCTCTCCCGGGGGGGCGGAACCGAATGGCTACACCTTC. The rearrangement links TRBV28 to TRBJ1-2; possible D gene TRBD1, 6 bases. Trimming took 6 bases from V and 6 from J, leaving 23 bases between them. From germline, CDR1 is MDHEN and CDR2 SYDVKM. This CDR3 spans 16 amino acids.

Regarding this clonotype: This may be a read error, as it is one base from a much larger clone. The chain combines TRBV11-2 with TRBJ2-1; either TRBD1 or TRBD2 may fit D (6 bases each). Germline V gene data show CDR1 as SGHAT and CDR2 as FQNNGV. The CDR3 has 15 residues. V was clipped by 4 bases and J by 10 bases, with 20 bases between them. The CDR3 sequence is CASSSTWGAFQEQFF. DNA for the CDR3: TGTGCCAGCAGCTCCACTTGGGGGGCGTTCCAGGAGCAGTTCTTC.

V is TRBV3-1 and J is TRBJ1-2, with TRBD1 identical over 7 bases. Germline CDR1 LGHDT, CDR2 YNNKEL (reference sequence). The V segment lost 4 bases and the J segment 6 bases; nucleotides outside the gene matches: 5. CDR3 length: 13 amino acids. CDR3 protein: CASSRRGPDGYTF. CDR3 coding DNA: TGTGCCAGCAGCCGAAGGGGGCCGGATGGCTACACCTTC.

The rearrangement uses TRBV24-1 and TRBJ2-6; 7 bases map to TRBD1. Germline CDR1 and CDR2: KGHDR and SFDVKD. Unmatched junction bases numbered 5, after V lost 4 bases and J lost 0 bases. The CDR3 contains 17 residues. The CDR3 sequence: CATSERDSRSGANVLTF. CDR3 coding DNA: TGTGCCACCAGTGAACGGGACAGCCGCTCTGGGGCCAACGTCCTGACTTTC.

This clonotype occurred a few times. V and J are TRBV7-3 and TRBJ2-3; D is ambiguous. Germline V gives CDR1 SGHTA, CDR2 FQGTGA. There are 15 residues in the CDR3. Trimming shortened V by 2 bases and J by 4 bases, and 13 bases separated the two germline ends. CDR3 bases: TGTGCCAGCAGCTTATATGCAGCGAGTTCAGATACGCAGTATTTT. Its translation is CASSLYAASSDTQYF.

This clonotype has a count of ten or more. The junction and the germline gene differ at one end; a read error may be behind it. The chain is built from TRBV5-1 and TRBJ1-1; D uncertain. The CDR3 length is 14 residues. In germline, CDR1 is SGHRS, CDR2 YFSETQ. The CDR3 region is CASSLVRGNTEAFF. As DNA, the CDR3 is TGTGCCAGCAGCTTAGTTCGGGGGAACACTGAAGCTTTCTTT.

This clonotype has just a few counts. Here the CDR3 DNA reads TGTGCCAGCAGTGTTGAGGGGCGGGGGGCCTACGAGCAGTACTTC. Amino acid sequence: CASSVEGRGAYEQYF. The chain links TRBV12-3 or TRBV12-4 to TRBJ2-7; TRBD2 matches 8 bases. The CDR3 has 15 residues. The V segment lost 5 bases and the J segment 2 bases; nucleotides outside the gene matches: 8.

This clonotype was seen many times. V gene TRBV20-1 combines with J gene TRBJ1-5; 8 nucleotides line up with TRBD1. The J segment lost 7 bases and the V segment lost 7 bases, leaving 9 bases of the junction unmatched. Germline V gives CDR1 DFQATT, CDR2 SNEGSKA (reference sequence). This CDR3 is built from 13 residues. The DNA for the CDR3 is TGCAGTGTCCATGGACAGGGCAGGCAGCCCCAGCATTTT. Amino acids: CSVHGQGRQPQHF.

This clonotype was seen at least ten times. A junction boundary mismatches the germline segment, possibly from a read error. V is TRBV5-5 and J is TRBJ2-7; D might be TRBD1 or TRBD2, each matching 6 bases. CDR3 size: 12 residues. CDR1 SGHKS and CDR2 YYEKEE come from the germline V gene (reference sequence). The CDR3 nucleotides are TGTGCCAGCAGCCCAAAAGGGGGGACCCTCCAATTC. It encodes CASSPKGGTLQF. Looking up the rest from reference TRBV5-5 and TRBJ2-7 gives the full variable domain: DAGVTQSPTHLIKTRGQQVTLRCSPISGHKSVSWYQQVLGQGPQFIFQYYEKEERGRGNFPDRFSARQFPNYSSELNVNALLLGDSALYLCASSPKGGTLQFGPGTRLTVT.

This clonotype was detected ten times or more. The J gene is TRBJ2-2, the V gene TRBV7-2, with 7 positions matching TRBD1. The CDR3 is 12 residues long. Germline lookup yields CDR1 SGHTA and CDR2 FQGNSA. Losses at the gene ends were 5 bases for V and 8 bases for J; bases not matched to a gene: 2. CDR3 loop: CASSTGVGELFF. CDR3 sequence (DNA): TGTGCCAGCAGCACAGGGGTGGGGGAGCTGTTTTTT. Variable domain in full (rest from reference TRBV7-2 and TRBJ2-2): GAGVSQSPSNKVTEKGKDVELRCDPISGHTALYWYRQSLGQGLEFLIYFQGNSAPDKSGLPSDRFSAERTGGSVSTLTIQRTQQEDSAVYLCASSTGVGELFFGEGSRLTVL.

This clonotype was seen ten or more times. This chain uses TRBV5-1 with TRBJ2-3, with D perhaps being TRBD1 or TRBD2 (5 bases each). The CDR3 spans 14 residues. The V gene's germline CDR1 is SGHRS and CDR2 YFSETQ. With 1 base removed from V and 6 bases from J, the gap between germline ends came to 12 bases. DNA for the CDR3: TGCGCCAGCAGCTTGTTAATGGGGGATGATACGCAGTATTTT. It is translated as CASSLLMGDDTQYF.

This clonotype has a count of ten or more. The chain is built from TRBV12-5 and TRBJ2-1, with D unclear. With 5 bases removed from V and 7 bases from J, the gap between germline ends came to 9 bases. In germline, CDR1 is LGHNT, CDR2 FRNRAP. The CDR3 is made up of 12 amino acids. This CDR3 is CASGRRINEQFF. Written as DNA, the CDR3 is TGTGCTAGTGGTCGCAGGATTAATGAGCAGTTCTTC.

This chain uses TRBV18 with TRBJ2-2; D is possibly TRBD1 or TRBD2 (5 bases each). The CDR3 runs 14 residues. The V end lost 3 bases, the J end lost 0 bases, and 5 bases lay between the germline ends. In germline, CDR1 is KGHSH, CDR2 LQKENI. DNA for the CDR3: TGTGCCAGCTCACCGGGGGCGAACACCGGGGAGCTGTTTTTT. Residues: CASSPGANTGELFF.

The rearrangement links TRBV20-1 to TRBJ1-2, with no clear D. With 0 bases removed from V and 6 bases from J, the gap between germline ends came to 14 bases. Looked up from germline, CDR1 is DFQATT and CDR2 is SNEGSKA (reference sequence). This CDR3 region has 14 residues. CDR3 in amino acids: CSARDSTVLDGYTF. The CDR3 DNA reads TGCAGTGCTAGAGATAGCACAGTGCTGGATGGCTACACCTTC.